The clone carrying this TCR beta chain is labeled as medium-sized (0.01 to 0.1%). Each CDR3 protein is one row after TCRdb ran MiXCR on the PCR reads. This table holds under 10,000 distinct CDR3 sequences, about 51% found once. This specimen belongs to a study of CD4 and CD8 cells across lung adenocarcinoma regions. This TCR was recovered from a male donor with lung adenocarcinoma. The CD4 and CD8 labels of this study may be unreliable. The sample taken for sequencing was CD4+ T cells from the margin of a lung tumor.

DNA for the CDR3: TGTGCCAGCAGTGAAAATCCCGGGGAGACCCAGTACTTC. This translates into CASSENPGETQYF. This chain joins TRBV6-1 and TRBJ2-1; no reliable D call. TRBJ2-5 matches the DNA end more closely, so the J call is doubtful. Germline lookup yields CDR1 MNHNS and CDR2 SASEGT. This CDR3 has 13 residues.